The next 16 T cell receptor beta chains were all read from a single sample in a study of identical twins. TCRdb itself ran the 5' RACE reads through MiXCR, one entry per CDR3 protein. Among 690,000 or so distinct CDR3 sequences listed, over 8.5% were seen once. This same sample was also part of a study on yellow fever vaccine responses in identical twins.

Sequenced material: PBMCs. The origin of the receptors is a woman younger than 30 in good health.

This clonotype was observed a few times. The chain employs TRBV3-1 and TRBJ2-2, with D perhaps TRBD2 (5 bases). The V end was cut by 3 bases, the J end by 3 bases, with 11 bases between. This CDR3 is built from 15 residues. From germline, CDR1 is LGHDT and CDR2 YNNKEL (reference sequence). This CDR3 reads CASSHVLADTGELFF. CDR3 nucleotide sequence: TGTGCCAGCAGCCATGTCCTAGCTGACACCGGGGAGCTGTTTTTT.

V usage is TRBV4-3 and J usage is TRBJ2-3, with a tentative D call TRBD2 (6 bases). Germline V gene data show CDR1 as LGHNA and CDR2 as YSLEER. The CDR3 totals 15 residues. V lost 4 bases and J lost 0, with 11 bases in between. The CDR3 here is CASSLSGSSTDTQYF. Here the CDR3 DNA reads TGCGCCAGCAGCCTCAGCGGGTCTAGCACAGATACGCAGTATTTT.

The chain employs TRBV29-1 and TRBJ2-1; 10 bases align to TRBD1. The CDR3 sequence is 15 residues long. Per the germline V gene, CDR1 is SQVTM and CDR2 is ANQGSEA. The junction had 8 bases not matched to a gene; V was cut back by 5 bases and J by 4 bases. Written as DNA, the CDR3 is TGCAGCGTTTCCCGGACAGGGGGATTTTACAATGAGCAGTTCTTC. Its translation is CSVSRTGGFYNEQFF.

In this sample, this clonotype turned up a few times. The genes are TRBV15 and TRBJ2-1; TRBD1 aligns across 8 bases. The ends lost 3 bases at V and 5 bases at J; junction bases unmatched: 3. There are 14 residues in the CDR3. From germline, CDR1 is LNHNV and CDR2 YYDKDF (reference sequence). CDR3 region: CATSRRTGHNEQFF. The DNA of the CDR3 is TGTGCCACCAGCAGGCGGACAGGGCACAATGAGCAGTTCTTC.

The chain recombines TRBV3-1 with TRBJ1-1; tentative D call: TRBD1 (5 bases). CDR1 and CDR2 from the germline V gene are LGHDT and YNNKEL (reference sequence). The length of the CDR3 is 16 residues. V gave up 0 bases and J gave up 1 base, with 12 bases separating them. The CDR3 region is CASSQDFAGSNTEAFF. The DNA of the CDR3 is TGTGCCAGCAGCCAAGATTTTGCAGGGTCGAACACTGAAGCTTTCTTT.

The rearrangement uses TRBV19 and TRBJ2-2; D is unclear. Between the trimmed V and J ends, which lost 4 bases and 0 bases, there was a span of 12 bases. The CDR3 is 16 amino acids. Germline V gene lookup returns CDR1 LNHDA and CDR2 SQIVND (reference sequence). The CDR3 protein is CASSKAGPANTGELFF. CDR3 DNA: TGTGCCAGTAGTAAGGCCGGACCTGCGAACACCGGGGAGCTGTTTTTT.

This clonotype was picked up a small number of times. The CDR3 DNA is TGTGCCAGCAGAGTCCGGGGACCTCAAGAGACCCAGTACTTC. Encoded protein: CASRVRGPQETQYF. This chain uses TRBV6-2 or TRBV6-3 with TRBJ2-5; D assignment may be TRBD1 or TRBD2 (5 bases each). Germline lookup yields CDR1 MNHEY and CDR2 SVGEGT. The CDR3 is 14 amino acids. Trimming took 6 bases from V and 2 from J, leaving 13 bases between them.

This clonotype showed up many times. V gene TRBV20-1 combines with J gene TRBJ2-1, with 7 bases identical to TRBD2. CDR1 is DFQATT, CDR2 SNEGSKA, per germline (reference sequence). V dropped 0 bases and J dropped 4; count of bases not matched to a gene: 6. This CDR3 contains 15 residues. The CDR3: CSAREGGTIYNEQFF. In DNA form, the CDR3 reads TGCAGTGCTAGAGAGGGGGGGACTATATACAATGAGCAGTTCTTC.

This sequence joins TRBV28 and TRBJ1-6, with 12 bases matching TRBD1. The CDR3 is 16 amino acids. V lost 3 bases to trimming and J lost 9 bases; unmatched junction nucleotides: 6. Germline values: CDR1 MDHEN, CDR2 SYDVKM. The CDR3 DNA sequence: TGTGCCAGCAGTTTCCTAGGGGGACAGGGGGCTTCACCCCTCCACTTT. Residues: CASSFLGGQGASPLHF. The full variable domain, its missing parts supplied by reference TRBV28 and TRBJ1-6, is DVKVTQSSRYLVKRTGEKVFLECVQDMDHENMFWYRQDPGLGLRLIYFSYDVKMKEKGDIPEGYSVSREKKERFSLILESASTNQTSMYLCASSFLGGQGASPLHFGNGTRLTVT.

As to this clonotype: This clone may be a read error of a much larger clone one base away. CDR3 DNA: TGCACCAGCAGCCAAGGTAGGGGAGCGGGAGTTTTCTACGAGCAGTACTTC. It translates to CTSSQGRGAGVFYEQYF. The chain recombines TRBV4-1 with TRBJ2-7, with 8 nucleotides matching TRBD2. CDR3 length equals 17 residues. CDR1 and CDR2 from the germline V gene are MGHRA and YSYEKL.

The CDR3 reads CSARAASGLGNEQFF. The CDR3 DNA sequence: TGCAGTGCTCGAGCGGCTAGCGGGCTGGGCAATGAGCAGTTCTTC. This chain links TRBV20-1 with TRBJ2-1, with 8 bases fitting TRBD2. The junction had 12 bases not matched to a gene; V was cut back by 5 bases and J by 6 bases. The CDR3 length is 15 residues. Per the germline V gene, CDR1 is DFQATT and CDR2 is SNEGSKA (reference sequence).

The sample holds a few counts of this clonotype. The chain combines TRBV4-2 with TRBJ2-3; weak D call: TRBD2 (7 bases). Per the germline V gene, CDR1 is LGHNA and CDR2 is YNFKEQ. The CDR3 runs to 16 residues. Trimming shortened V by 2 bases and J by 2 bases, and 14 bases separated the two germline ends. CDR3 in DNA: TGTGCCAGCAGCCAACTCCGGGGGGCCGCCACAGATACGCAGTATTTT. Translating it yields CASSQLRGAATDTQYF.

J is TRBJ2-7 and V is TRBV2; 14 bases are shared with TRBD2. Germline lookup yields CDR1 SNHLY and CDR2 FYNNEI. Trimming removed 2 bases from V and 1 base from J; junction bases left unmatched: 7. The CDR3 consists of 18 residues. Here the CDR3 DNA reads TGTGCCAGCAGTGAAAGCCCCGGGACTAGCGGGAGATCCTACGAGCAGTACTTC. Amino acids: CASSESPGTSGRSYEQYF.

The table lists this clonotype with many counts. This sequence joins TRBV3-1 and TRBJ2-1; 9 bases match TRBD1. J lost 5 bases, V lost 1 base, and 6 bases had no gene match. CDR1 and CDR2 (germline): LGHDT, YNNKEL (reference sequence). The CDR3 covers 16 residues. CDR3 coding DNA: TGTGCCAGCAGCCAAGCCGGCGGACAGGGGCACAATGAGCAGTTCTTC. The encoded protein is CASSQAGGQGHNEQFF.

The genes are TRBV20-1 and TRBJ2-1; TRBD2 aligns across 7 bases. The V gene end was trimmed by 0 bases and the J gene end by 3 bases; junction bases not matched to a gene: 5. The V gene's germline CDR1 is DFQATT and CDR2 SNEGSKA (reference sequence). The CDR3 loop spans 15 amino acids. The CDR3 is CSARDIGGVYNEQFF. As DNA, the CDR3 is TGCAGTGCTAGAGATATTGGGGGGGTCTACAATGAGCAGTTCTTC.

The chain links TRBV7-9 to TRBJ1-5, with no clear D. The germline V and J ends were trimmed by 5 bases and 4 bases, with 15 bases remaining between them. The germline V gene has CDR1 SEHNR and CDR2 FQNEAQ (reference sequence). The CDR3 loop spans 15 amino acids. The CDR3 loop is CASSPSGLGNQPQHF. The CDR3 coding sequence is TGTGCCAGCAGCCCTTCCGGGCTTGGGAATCAGCCCCAGCATTTT.